This TCR beta chain came from a study of blood T cell repertoires in COVID-19. Study overall: The analysed material was cDNA or gDNA that came from T cells, B-cell-depleted T cells, or PBMCs.

Profiled with immunoSEQ multiplex PCR; TCRdb holds only in-frame clones, not every one. There are a few hundred thousand clones in the sample; 91% occur only once, and approximately 2.6% lies in the top ten. This clone was observed once. The sequencing sample was made of peripheral blood. The TCR originated in a person under 35 with COVID-19, enrolled during active disease.

The CDR3 is CASSEVFGNEQFF. In nucleotides, the CDR3 is TGTGCCAGCAGTGAAGTATTCGGGAATGAGCAGTTCTTC. The chain employs TRBV6-1 and TRBJ2-1, with unresolved D. This CDR3 is 13 amino acids long. Trimming stripped 1 base from V and 7 bases from J, with 8 bases between. The germline gives CDR1 MNHNS, CDR2 SASEGT.